This is a list of T cell receptor beta chains from one sample in a study of early T cells in non-severe SARS-CoV-2 infection. A single record per CDR3 protein comes from TCRdb applying MiXCR to the 5' RACE reads. The top ten hold 5.5% to 7.5% of the sample, which has about 54,000 distinct CDR3 sequences, 5.5% to 8.5% seen once. The material sequenced was whole blood, taken at baseline. The receptor set was obtained from an adult who was a healthcare worker with PCR-confirmed SARS-CoV-2 infection or an uninfected control (not recorded which). Each CDR3 is given with its conserved first and last residue. Fields, in order: J gene, CDR3 length, clone size, D gene, V gene, CDR3 DNA, CDR3 protein. A D gene is named only where the DNA matches it firmly. A row's size may be missing; if present it is once, few, many or a size class.

>TRBJ2-1|10|.|.|TRBV6-1
TGTGCCAGCAACGGGAATGAGCAGTTCTTC
CASNGNEQFF
>TRBJ2-5|15|.|.|TRBV24-1
TGTGCCACCAGTGACGTGCGAGGGGCTGGGGAGACCCAGTACTTC
CATSDVRGAGETQYF
>TRBJ1-2|12|many|.|TRBV7-6
TGTGCCAGCAGCTCGGACCGGCGAGGCTACACCTTC
CASSSDRRGYTF
>TRBJ2-3|15|.|TRBD2|TRBV5-5
TGTGCCAGCAGCTTAGGACTAGCCCTCCCAGATACGCAGTATTTT
CASSLGLALPDTQYF
>TRBJ1-1|15|many|.|TRBV4-3
TGCGCCAGCAGCCCGGATGGGCAGCTGAACACTGAAGCTTTCTTT
CASSPDGQLNTEAFF
>TRBJ2-7|14|many|TRBD1|TRBV4-2
TGTGCCAGCAGCCGTCCGGGACAGACATACGAGCAGTACTTC
CASSRPGQTYEQYF
>TRBJ1-6|17|few|.|TRBV6-1
TGTGCCAGCAGTGAGTCGGGGCGACTCTCACTTAATTCACCCCTCCACTTT
CASSESGRLSLNSPLHF
>TRBJ1-2|13|many|TRBD1|TRBV30
TGTGCCTGGACCACTGGGACAGGGGATGGCTACACCTTC
CAWTTGTGDGYTF
>TRBJ2-1|15|many|TRBD1|TRBV29-1
TGCAGCGTTGAAGACACCGGGACAGGATACAATGAGCAGTTCTTC
CSVEDTGTGYNEQFF
>TRBJ1-1|14|many|TRBD1|TRBV20-1
TGCAGTGCAATACCGGACAGGCTGGGCACTGAAGCTTTCTTT
CSAIPDRLGTEAFF
>TRBJ1-6|13|many|.|TRBV6-1
TGTGCCAGACGCCGGGACGCAAATTCACCCCTCCACTTT
CARRRDANSPLHF
>TRBJ2-3|16|.|TRBD2|TRBV20-1
TGCAGTGCCCCTCGAACCGGGACTAGCGGCACAGATACGCAGTATTTT
CSAPRTGTSGTDTQYF
>TRBJ2-1|14|many|TRBD1|TRBV18
TGTGCCAGCTCACCACGGACAGGGGGCAATGAGCAGTTCTTC
CASSPRTGGNEQFF
>TRBJ1-1|14|large|.|TRBV7-9
TGTGCCAGCAGCTTAAACACCCTCGACACTGAAGCTTTCTTT
CASSLNTLDTEAFF
>TRBJ2-7|11|many|.|TRBV7-2
TGTGCCAGCAGCCCCAGCTACGAGCAGTACTTC
CASSPSYEQYF
>TRBJ2-1|15|.|TRBD1|TRBV5-5
TGTGCCAGCAGCTACAACAGGGGGCGATACAATGAGCAGTTCTTC
CASSYNRGRYNEQFF
>TRBJ2-1|13|.|.|TRBV5-1
TGCGCCAGCACCCCCGGGAGAAACAATGAGCAGTTCTTC
CASTPGRNNEQFF
>TRBJ1-2|17|many|.|TRBV19
TGTGCCAGTAGTACGGGACTTCGACCCTCAGCTAACTATGGCTACACCTTC
CASSTGLRPSANYGYTF
>TRBJ1-5|13|many|.|TRBV15
TGTGCCACCAGCGCGGACCCTTATCAGCCCCAGCATTTT
CATSADPYQPQHF
>TRBJ2-3|14|many|.|TRBV9
TGTGCCAGCAGCGTCACAGGGTCGGGAGATACGCAGTATTTT
CASSVTGSGDTQYF
>TRBJ2-3|13|many|.|TRBV18
TGTGCCAGCTCAGAAGCTAGCACAGATACGCAGTATTTT
CASSEASTDTQYF
>TRBJ1-1|14|many|.|TRBV6-5
TGTGCCAGCAGTTACCGCCAGGCGGGCACTGAAGCTTTCTTT
CASSYRQAGTEAFF